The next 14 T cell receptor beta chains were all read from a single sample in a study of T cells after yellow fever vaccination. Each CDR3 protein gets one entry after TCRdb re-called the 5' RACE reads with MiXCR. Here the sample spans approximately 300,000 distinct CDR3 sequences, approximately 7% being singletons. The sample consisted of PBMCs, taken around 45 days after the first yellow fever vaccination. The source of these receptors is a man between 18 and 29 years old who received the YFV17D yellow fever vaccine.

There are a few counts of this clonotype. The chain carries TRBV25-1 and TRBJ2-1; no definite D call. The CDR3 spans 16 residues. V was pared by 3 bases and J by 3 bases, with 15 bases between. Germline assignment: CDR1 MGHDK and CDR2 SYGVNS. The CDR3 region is CASSEVVKGYYNEQFF. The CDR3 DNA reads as TGTGCCAGCAGTGAGGTAGTGAAGGGTTACTACAATGAGCAGTTCTTC.

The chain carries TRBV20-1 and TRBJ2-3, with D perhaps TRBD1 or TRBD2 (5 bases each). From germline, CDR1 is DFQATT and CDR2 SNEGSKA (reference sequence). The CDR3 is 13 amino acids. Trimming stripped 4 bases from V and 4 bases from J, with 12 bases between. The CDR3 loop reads CSAIPGAADTQYF. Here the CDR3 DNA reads TGCAGTGCTATCCCCGGGGCGGCAGATACGCAGTATTTT.

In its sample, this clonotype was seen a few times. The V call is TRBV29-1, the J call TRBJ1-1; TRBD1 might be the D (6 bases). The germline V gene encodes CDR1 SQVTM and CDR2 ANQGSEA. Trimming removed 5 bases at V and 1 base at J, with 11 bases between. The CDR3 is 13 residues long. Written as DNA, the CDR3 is TGCAGCGTTCAGGGACAAGCGAACACTGAAGCTTTCTTT. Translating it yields CSVQGQANTEAFF.

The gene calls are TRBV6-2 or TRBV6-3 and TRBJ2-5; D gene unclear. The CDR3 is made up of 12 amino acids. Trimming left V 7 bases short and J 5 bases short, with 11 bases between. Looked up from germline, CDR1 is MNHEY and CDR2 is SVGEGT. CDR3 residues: CASNNRQETQYF. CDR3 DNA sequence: TGTGCCAGCAATAATAGGCAGGAGACCCAGTACTTC.

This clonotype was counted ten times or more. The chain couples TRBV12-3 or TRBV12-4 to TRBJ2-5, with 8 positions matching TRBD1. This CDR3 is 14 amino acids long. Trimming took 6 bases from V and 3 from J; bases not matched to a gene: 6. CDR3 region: CASRPGTGEETQYF. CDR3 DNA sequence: TGTGCCAGCAGACCCGGGACAGGTGAAGAGACCCAGTACTTC.

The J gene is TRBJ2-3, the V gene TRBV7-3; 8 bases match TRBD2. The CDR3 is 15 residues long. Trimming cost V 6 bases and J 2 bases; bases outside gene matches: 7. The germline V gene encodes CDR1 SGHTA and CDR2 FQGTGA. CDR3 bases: TGTGCCAGCAGTACTCGCGGGGGGCTCACAGATACGCAGTATTTT. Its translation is CASSTRGGLTDTQYF.

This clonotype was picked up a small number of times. CDR3: CASTPAGARETQYF. In DNA, the CDR3 is TGTGCCAGCACCCCTGCGGGTGCCAGGGAGACCCAGTACTTC. V usage is TRBV6-1 and J usage is TRBJ2-5; D possibly corresponds to TRBD2 (5 bases). CDR3 length equals 14 residues. The V end was cut by 7 bases, the J end by 5 bases, with 17 bases between. The germline CDR1 and CDR2 sequences are MNHNS and SASEGT.

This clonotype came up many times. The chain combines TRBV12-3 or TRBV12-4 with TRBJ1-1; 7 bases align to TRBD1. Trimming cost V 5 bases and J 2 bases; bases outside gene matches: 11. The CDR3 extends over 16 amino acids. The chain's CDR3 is CASSPPRQGGNTEAFF. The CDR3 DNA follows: TGTGCCAGCAGTCCCCCCCGGCAGGGGGGTAACACTGAAGCTTTCTTT.

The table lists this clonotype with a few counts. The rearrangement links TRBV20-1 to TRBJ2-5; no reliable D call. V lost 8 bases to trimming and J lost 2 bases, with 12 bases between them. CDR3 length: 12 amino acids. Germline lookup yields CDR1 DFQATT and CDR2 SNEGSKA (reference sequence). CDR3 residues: CSFRFIQETQYF. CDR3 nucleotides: TGCAGTTTTAGATTCATTCAAGAGACCCAGTACTTC.

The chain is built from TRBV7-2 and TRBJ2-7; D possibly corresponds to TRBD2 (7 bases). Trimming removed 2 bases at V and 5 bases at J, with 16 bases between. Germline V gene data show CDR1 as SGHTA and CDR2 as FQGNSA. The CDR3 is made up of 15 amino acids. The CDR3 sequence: CASSLIRGAEDEQYF. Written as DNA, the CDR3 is TGTGCCAGCAGCTTAATTCGGGGGGCGGAGGACGAGCAGTACTTC.

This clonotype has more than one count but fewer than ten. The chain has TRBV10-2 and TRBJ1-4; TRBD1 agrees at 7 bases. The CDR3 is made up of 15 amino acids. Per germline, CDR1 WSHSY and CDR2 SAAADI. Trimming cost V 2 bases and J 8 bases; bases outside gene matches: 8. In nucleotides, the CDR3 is TGCGCCAGCAGTGAGGGGCACAGGGGTGGCGAAAAACTGTTTTTT. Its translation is CASSEGHRGGEKLFF.

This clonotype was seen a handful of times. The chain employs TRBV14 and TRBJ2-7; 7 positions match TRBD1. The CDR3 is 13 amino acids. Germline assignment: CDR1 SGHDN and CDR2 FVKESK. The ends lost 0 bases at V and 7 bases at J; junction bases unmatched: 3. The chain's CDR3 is CASSQERQGEQYF. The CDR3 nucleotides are TGTGCCAGCAGCCAAGAACGACAGGGAGAGCAGTACTTC.

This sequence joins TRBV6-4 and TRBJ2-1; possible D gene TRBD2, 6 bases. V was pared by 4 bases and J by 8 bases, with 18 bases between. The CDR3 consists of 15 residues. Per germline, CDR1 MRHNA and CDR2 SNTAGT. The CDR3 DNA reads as TGTGCCAGCAGTGCACTTCCAAGGGACTTCGATGAGCAGTTCTTC. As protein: CASSALPRDFDEQFF.

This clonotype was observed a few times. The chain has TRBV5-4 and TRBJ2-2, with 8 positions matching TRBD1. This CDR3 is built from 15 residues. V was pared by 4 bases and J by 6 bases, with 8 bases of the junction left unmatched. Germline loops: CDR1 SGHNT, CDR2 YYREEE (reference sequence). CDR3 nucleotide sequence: TGTGCCAGCAGCGCAGGACAGGGTAGTTCCGGGGAGCTGTTTTTT. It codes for CASSAGQGSSGELFF.